This T cell receptor beta chain was found in a study of blood T cell repertoires in COVID-19. Whole-study context: Both acute and convalescent COVID-19 samples were obtained from the United States, Italy and Spain.

Sequenced by immunoSEQ multiplex PCR; TCRdb stores in-frame clones only, minus some. The table records approximately 300,000 clones, less than 85% of them present only once. The CDR3 runs 17 residues. Germline V gene lookup returns CDR1 SGHRS and CDR2 YFSETQ. The junction had 6 bases not matched to a gene; V was cut back by 5 bases and J by 2 bases. All enrollees were about 18 to 90 years old and from 20 to 25 US areas. Allocation to cohorts depended on clinical history reported by the participants. The rearrangement links TRBV5-1 to TRBJ2-6; TRBD1 matches at 11 bases. The receptor was derived from a woman under 40 who had been exposed to COVID-19. The sequenced sample was PBMCs or T cells enriched from blood (not recorded which). CDR3 coding DNA: TGCGCCAGCAGGGTGGGACAGGGGGAAACTGGGGCCAACGTCCTGACTTTC. It is translated as CASRVGQGETGANVLTF. The entire variable domain, with the rest obtained from reference TRBV5-1 and TRBJ2-6, is as follows: KAGVTQTPRYLIKTRGQQVTLSCSPISGHRSVSWYQQTPGQGLQFLFEYFSETQRNKGNFPGRFSGRQFSNSRSEMNVSTLELGDSALYLCASRVGQGETGANVLTFGAGSRLTVL.